The 3 T cell receptor beta chains listed next were all sequenced from one sample in a study of T-cell memory formation after mild COVID-19. Each CDR3 protein gets one entry after TCRdb re-called the 5' RACE reads with MiXCR. The sample gives roughly 350,000 distinct CDR3 sequences, roughly 13% of which show up once; 22% is in the top ten. The sequencing sample was made of PBMCs or a T cell subset sorted from them (not recorded which). These receptors were collected from a man between 18 and 35 years old who had mild COVID-19 (a few samples of this study predate the infection). Cell type and time point are not known.

This clonotype was found a few times. The chain carries TRBV11-2 and TRBJ2-7, with TRBD1 identical over 8 bases. Unmatched junction bases numbered 2, after V lost 1 base and J lost 0 bases. Looked up from germline, CDR1 is SGHAT and CDR2 is FQNNGV. CDR3 size: 15 residues. The CDR3, as DNA: TGTGCCAGCAGCTTAGTTGGGACAGGCTCCTACGAGCAGTACGTC. Amino acid sequence: CASSLVGTGSYEQYV.

The chain carries TRBV27 and TRBJ2-7; D remains ambiguous. There are 14 residues in the CDR3. Deletions cut 2 bases from V and 0 bases from J, with 8 bases between. Per germline, CDR1 MNHEY and CDR2 SMNVEV (reference sequence). The CDR3 nucleotides read TGTGCCAGCAGTTTAGACCGCAACTCCTACGAGCAGTACTTC. This translates into CASSLDRNSYEQYF.

This clonotype was counted ten times or more. This chain uses TRBV29-1 with TRBJ2-3; D is unresolved. V lost 2 bases and J lost 4, with 16 bases in between. Germline V gives CDR1 SQVTM, CDR2 ANQGSEA. This CDR3 is built from 15 residues. The CDR3 DNA follows: TGCAGCGTTGAAATGGGGAAGGGAAGCCCAGATACGCAGTATTTT. Translated: CSVEMGKGSPDTQYF.